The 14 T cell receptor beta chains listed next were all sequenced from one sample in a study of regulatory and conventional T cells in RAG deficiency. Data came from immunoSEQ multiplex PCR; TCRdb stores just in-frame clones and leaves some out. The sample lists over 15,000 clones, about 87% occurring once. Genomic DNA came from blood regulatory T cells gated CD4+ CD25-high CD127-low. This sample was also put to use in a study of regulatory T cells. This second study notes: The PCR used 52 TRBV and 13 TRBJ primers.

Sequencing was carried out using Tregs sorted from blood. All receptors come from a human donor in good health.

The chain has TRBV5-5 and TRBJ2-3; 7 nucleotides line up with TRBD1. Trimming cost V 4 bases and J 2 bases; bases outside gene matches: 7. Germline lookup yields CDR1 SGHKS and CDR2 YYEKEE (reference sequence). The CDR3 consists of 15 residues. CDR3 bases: TGTGCCAGCAGCACGGACAGGTCCCTCACAGATACGCAGTATTTT. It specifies CASSTDRSLTDTQYF. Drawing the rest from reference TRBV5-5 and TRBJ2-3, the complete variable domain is DAGVTQSPTHLIKTRGQQVTLRCSPISGHKSVSWYQQVLGQGPQFIFQYYEKEERGRGNFPDRFSARQFPNYSSELNVNALLLGDSALYLCASSTDRSLTDTQYFGPGTRLTVL.

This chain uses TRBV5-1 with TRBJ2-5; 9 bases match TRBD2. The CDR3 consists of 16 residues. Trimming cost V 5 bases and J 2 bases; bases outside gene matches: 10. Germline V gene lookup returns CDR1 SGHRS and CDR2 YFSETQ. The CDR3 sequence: CASRPLAGQIQETQYF. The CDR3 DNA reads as TGCGCCAGCAGGCCTCTAGCGGGGCAAATACAAGAGACCCAGTACTTC.

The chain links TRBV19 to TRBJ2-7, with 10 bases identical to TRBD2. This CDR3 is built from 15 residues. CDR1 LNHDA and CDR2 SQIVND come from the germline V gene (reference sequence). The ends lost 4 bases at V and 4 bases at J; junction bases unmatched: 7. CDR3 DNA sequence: TGTGCCAGTAGTACCCATGCTAGCGGGAGTTACGAGCAGTACTTC. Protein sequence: CASSTHASGSYEQYF.

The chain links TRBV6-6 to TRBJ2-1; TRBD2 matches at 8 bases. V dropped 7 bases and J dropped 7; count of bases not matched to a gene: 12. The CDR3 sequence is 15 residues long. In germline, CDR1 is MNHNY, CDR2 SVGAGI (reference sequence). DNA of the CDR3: TGTGCCAGCACCCCTGTGGTTAGCGGGATTAATGAGCAGTTCTTC. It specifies CASTPVVSGINEQFF.

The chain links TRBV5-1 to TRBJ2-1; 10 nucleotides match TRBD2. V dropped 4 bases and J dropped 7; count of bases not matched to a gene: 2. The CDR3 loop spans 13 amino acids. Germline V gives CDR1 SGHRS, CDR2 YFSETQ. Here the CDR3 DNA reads TGCGCCAGCAGCATGACTAGCGGGAATGAGCAGTTCTTC. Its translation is CASSMTSGNEQFF.

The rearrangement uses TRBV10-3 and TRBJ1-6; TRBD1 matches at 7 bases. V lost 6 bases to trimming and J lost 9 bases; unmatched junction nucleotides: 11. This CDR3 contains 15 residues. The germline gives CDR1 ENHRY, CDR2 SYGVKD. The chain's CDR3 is CAIREEGARGSPLHF. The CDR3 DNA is TGTGCCATCAGGGAGGAGGGGGCAAGAGGTTCACCCCTCCACTTT.

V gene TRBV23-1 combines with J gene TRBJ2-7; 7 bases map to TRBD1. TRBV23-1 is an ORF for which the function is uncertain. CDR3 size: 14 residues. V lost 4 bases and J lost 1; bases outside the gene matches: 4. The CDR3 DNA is TGCGCCAGCAGTCGCCGGACAGGATCCTACGAGCAGTACTTC. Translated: CASSRRTGSYEQYF.

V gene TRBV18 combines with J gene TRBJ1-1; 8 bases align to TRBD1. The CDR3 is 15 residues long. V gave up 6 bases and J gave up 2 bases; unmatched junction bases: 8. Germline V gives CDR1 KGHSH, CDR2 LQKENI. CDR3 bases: TGTGCCAGCTCCCACGGGCAGGGGGCAAACACTGAAGCTTTCTTT. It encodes CASSHGQGANTEAFF.

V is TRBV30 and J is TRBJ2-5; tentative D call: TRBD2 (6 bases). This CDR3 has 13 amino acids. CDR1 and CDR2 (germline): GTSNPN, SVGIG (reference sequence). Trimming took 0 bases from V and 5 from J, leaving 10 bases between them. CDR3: CAWSVRAGETQYF. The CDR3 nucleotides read TGTGCCTGGAGTGTACGGGCGGGGGAGACCCAGTACTTC.

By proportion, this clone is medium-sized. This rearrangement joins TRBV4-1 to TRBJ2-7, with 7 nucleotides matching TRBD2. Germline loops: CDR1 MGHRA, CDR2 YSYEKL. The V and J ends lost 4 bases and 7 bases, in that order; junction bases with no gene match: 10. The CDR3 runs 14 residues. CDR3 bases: TGCGCCAGCAGCCCCGTCCCGGGAGGAGAGGAGCAGTACTTC. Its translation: CASSPVPGGEEQYF.

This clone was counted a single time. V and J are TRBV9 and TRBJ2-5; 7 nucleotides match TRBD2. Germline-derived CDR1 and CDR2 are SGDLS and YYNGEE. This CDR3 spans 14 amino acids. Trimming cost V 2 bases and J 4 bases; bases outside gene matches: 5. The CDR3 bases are TGTGCCAGCAGCGTGGATTCGGGAGGAGAGACCCAGTACTTC. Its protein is CASSVDSGGETQYF.

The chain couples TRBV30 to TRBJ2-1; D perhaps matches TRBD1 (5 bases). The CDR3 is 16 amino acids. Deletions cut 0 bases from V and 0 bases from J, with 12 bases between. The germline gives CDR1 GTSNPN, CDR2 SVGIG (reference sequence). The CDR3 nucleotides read TGTGCCTGGAGTGTCGTGGGGCGGAGCTCCTACAATGAGCAGTTCTTC. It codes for CAWSVVGRSSYNEQFF.

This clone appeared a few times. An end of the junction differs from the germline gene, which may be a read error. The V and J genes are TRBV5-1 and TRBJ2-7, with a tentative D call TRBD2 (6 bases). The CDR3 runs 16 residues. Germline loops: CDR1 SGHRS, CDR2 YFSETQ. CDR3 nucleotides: TGCGCCAGCAGGTTGGGGGTCGGACGGGAGTCCTACGAGCAGTACTTC. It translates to CASRLGVGRESYEQYF.

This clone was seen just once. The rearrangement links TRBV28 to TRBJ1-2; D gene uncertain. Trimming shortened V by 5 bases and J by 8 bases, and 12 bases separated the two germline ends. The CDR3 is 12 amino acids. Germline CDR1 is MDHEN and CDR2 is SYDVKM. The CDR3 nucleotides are TGTGCCAGCAGTGAGGGATTCCCCGGCTACACCTTC. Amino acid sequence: CASSEGFPGYTF.